The table lists the clone carrying this T cell receptor (beta chain) with many counts. Its cognate antigen is unknown. TCRdb re-analysed the 5' RACE reads in MiXCR, keeping a single row per CDR3 protein. This sample has about 320,000 distinct CDR3 sequences, with around a tenth found just once. These data belong to a study of CD8 T cells in ankylosing spondylitis. Study conclusions and caveats: In ankylosing spondylitis patients, matched synovial fluid reportedly showed significant enrichment of disease-linked clones. In ankylosing spondylitis blood, a motif of seven to nine highly homologous TCR beta variants appeared characteristic. A subset of motif variants has previously been described in the synovial fluid and blood of reactive arthritis.

The length of the CDR3 is 15 residues. Germline lookup yields CDR1 SGHTA and CDR2 FQGNSA. V was trimmed by 3 bases and J by 6 bases, leaving 16 bases between them. Material for sequencing was blood, either unsorted or a sorted T cell fraction (not recorded which). This receptor was identified in a female donor with ankylosing spondylitis or in good health (not recorded which). The rearrangement uses TRBV7-2 and TRBJ2-3, with D tentatively TRBD1 or TRBD2 (5 bases each). The CDR3 DNA sequence: TGTGCCAGCAGCTTTGGCGGTCTGGGGGAGGATACGCAGTATTTT. Amino acid sequence: CASSFGGLGEDTQYF.